The clone carrying this T cell receptor beta chain was counted ten times or more. Its antigen is unknown. This sample is drawn from a study of T cell repertoires in cytomegalovirus infection. About the research overall: An indication of both CMV infection and matching HLA type came from public TCR beta signatures.

Study conclusions and caveats: Clonotypes of TCR beta that were HLA-C-restricted and CMV-specific dominated the ex vivo response.

TCRdb recomputed calls from the reads with MiXCR, one row per CDR3 protein. Of a few hundred thousand distinct CDR3 sequences in the sample, 15% to 20% were seen once. Germline V gives CDR1 SGHVS, CDR2 FNYEAQ. The CDR3 extends over 18 amino acids. Trimming took 5 bases from V and 0 from J; bases not matched to a gene: 3. The sequenced sample was PBMCs. The receptor was derived from a human donor in good health (CMV status not recorded). Some clones in this sample may be carry-over from other donors' samples. This chain uses TRBV7-6 with TRBJ2-2; 16 positions match TRBD2. CDR3 sequence: CASSAGLAGGANTGELFF. The CDR3 nucleotides are TGTGCCAGCAGCGCGGGACTAGCGGGGGGGGCGAACACCGGGGAGCTGTTTTTT. Full variable domain (rest looked up from reference TRBV7-6 and TRBJ2-2): GAGVSQSPRYKVTKRGQDVALRCDPISGHVSLYWYRQALGQGPEFLTYFNYEAQQDKSGLPNDRFSAERPEGSISTLTIQRTEQRDSAMYRCASSAGLAGGANTGELFFGEGSRLTVL.